Each of the 8 T cell receptor beta chains below was sequenced from the same sample in a study of cytomegalovirus exposure and HLA in healthy donors. This PCR relied on a set of 60 Vbeta primers and 13 Jbeta primers. The table came from immunoSEQ multiplex PCR; TCRdb's copy has only in-frame clones and leaves some out. The data show approximately 160,000 clones, with roughly 77% seen just once and about 2.6% held by the top ten. Source material: PBMCs. The receptors derive from a woman between 40 and 50 years old in good health and CMV-seropositive.

This clone was counted between two and nine times. This chain uses TRBV7-2 with TRBJ2-4; tentatively, D is TRBD2 (6 bases). Trimming removed 4 bases from V and 9 bases from J, with 10 bases in between. Germline V CDR1 and CDR2: SGHTA, FQGNSA. The CDR3 is 12 amino acids. CDR3 amino acids: CASSWVGGIQYF. CDR3 coding DNA: TGTGCCAGCAGCTGGGTGGGGGGCATTCAGTACTTC.

The genes are TRBV9 and TRBJ1-1; TRBD1 matches at 7 bases. This CDR3 comprises 15 residues. V lost 4 bases and J lost 0; bases outside the gene matches: 6. CDR1 is SGDLS, CDR2 YYNGEE, per germline. The CDR3 DNA is TGTGCCAGCAGCCCAGGGACAGTTTTGAACACTGAAGCTTTCTTT. Its protein product is CASSPGTVLNTEAFF.

The chain uses TRBV5-1 and TRBJ2-7, with 9 bases identical to TRBD1. CDR1 and CDR2 from the germline V gene are SGHRS and YFSETQ. The CDR3 length is 13 residues. Losses at the gene ends were 4 bases for V and 2 bases for J; bases not matched to a gene: 1. The CDR3 spells CASSRDRAYEQYF. In DNA, the CDR3 is TGCGCCAGCAGCCGGGACAGGGCCTACGAGCAGTACTTC.

J is TRBJ1-2 and V is TRBV18; possible D gene TRBD1, 5 bases. Germline V CDR1 and CDR2: KGHSH, LQKENI. V was pared by 3 bases and J by 2 bases, with 13 bases between. The length of the CDR3 is 15 residues. CDR3 residues: CASSPETNRNYGYTF. The CDR3, as DNA: TGTGCCAGCTCACCCGAAACCAACAGGAACTATGGCTACACCTTC.

This sequence joins TRBV7-2 and TRBJ2-3, with D possibly being TRBD1 (6 bases). The CDR3 contains 12 residues. Looked up from germline, CDR1 is SGHTA and CDR2 is FQGNSA. V gave up 5 bases and J gave up 4 bases, with 7 bases separating them. CDR3 bases: TGTGCCAGCAGCACAGGGTCAGATACGCAGTATTTT. Its protein product is CASSTGSDTQYF.

This chain uses TRBV5-1 with TRBJ1-1, with 9 bases matching TRBD1. V lost 5 bases, J lost 5 bases, and 7 bases stayed unmatched. Germline assignment: CDR1 SGHRS and CDR2 YFSETQ. This CDR3 has 14 amino acids. CDR3 loop: CASSTDRGGTEAFF. The CDR3 DNA reads as TGCGCCAGCAGTACAGACAGGGGGGGAACTGAAGCTTTCTTT.

The chain uses TRBV5-1 and TRBJ2-5; possibly TRBD1 for D (5 bases). CDR3 length: 14 residues. With 4 bases removed from V and 1 base from J, the gap between germline ends came to 11 bases. Germline V gives CDR1 SGHRS, CDR2 YFSETQ. CDR3 protein: CASSHIGAQETQYF. As DNA, the CDR3 is TGCGCCAGCAGCCATATAGGGGCCCAAGAGACCCAGTACTTC. Looking up the rest from reference TRBV5-1 and TRBJ2-5 gives the full variable domain: KAGVTQTPRYLIKTRGQQVTLSCSPISGHRSVSWYQQTPGQGLQFLFEYFSETQRNKGNFPGRFSGRQFSNSRSEMNVSTLELGDSALYLCASSHIGAQETQYFGPGTRLLVL.

The V and J genes are TRBV29-1 and TRBJ1-1; possibly TRBD1 for D (6 bases). V was cut by 7 bases and J by 8 bases, with 14 bases left in between. Germline assignment: CDR1 SQVTM and CDR2 ANQGSEA. This CDR3 has 11 amino acids. CDR3 region: CSALRGTEAFF. The CDR3 DNA reads TGCAGCGCCCTGAGGGGGACAGAAGCTTTCTTT.